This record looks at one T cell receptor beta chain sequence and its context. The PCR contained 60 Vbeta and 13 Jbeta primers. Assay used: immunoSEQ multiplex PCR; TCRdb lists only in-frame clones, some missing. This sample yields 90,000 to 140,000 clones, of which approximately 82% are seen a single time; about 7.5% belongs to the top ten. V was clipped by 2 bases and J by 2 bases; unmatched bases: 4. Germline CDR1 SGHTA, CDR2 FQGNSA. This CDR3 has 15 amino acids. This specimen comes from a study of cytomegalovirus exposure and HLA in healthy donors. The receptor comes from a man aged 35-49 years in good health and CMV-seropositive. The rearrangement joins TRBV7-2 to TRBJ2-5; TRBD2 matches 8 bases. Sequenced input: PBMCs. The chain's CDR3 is CASSLRASGQETQYF. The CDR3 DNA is TGTGCCAGCAGCTTACGGGCTAGCGGGCAAGAGACCCAGTACTTC.